These 10 T cell receptor beta chains originate from one sample sequenced in a study of cytotoxic CD8 clonotypes in ibrutinib-treated CLL. Sequencing used immunoSEQ multiplex PCR; TCRdb keeps in-frame clones, though not all of them. The sample yields 100,000 to 150,000 clones, approximately 85% seen once. Source: PBMCs, taken after 24 months of ibrutinib treatment. The receptor set was obtained from a human donor with chronic lymphocytic leukemia.

The V gene is TRBV6-1, the J gene TRBJ1-1, with a weak D call TRBD1 (5 bases). There are 13 residues in the CDR3. Germline CDR1 reads MNHNS; CDR2 reads SASEGT. Trimming removed 2 bases from V and 11 bases from J, with 15 bases in between. The CDR3 DNA is TGTGCCAGCAGTGAAATTAGCGGGACGCCGGCTTTCTTT. The encoded protein is CASSEISGTPAFF.

The rearrangement uses TRBV28 and TRBJ1-6; D is perhaps TRBD1 (6 bases). This CDR3 is built from 13 residues. Germline values: CDR1 MDHEN, CDR2 SYDVKM. The V end was cut by 6 bases, the J end by 7 bases, with 10 bases between. The CDR3 loop reads CASRQGRNSPLHF. CDR3 nucleotides: TGTGCCAGCAGACAGGGCCGAAATTCACCCCTCCACTTT.

V gene TRBV9 combines with J gene TRBJ2-3; D is ambiguous. The germline V gene has CDR1 SGDLS and CDR2 YYNGEE. The length of the CDR3 is 13 residues. V was trimmed by 4 bases and J by 8 bases, leaving 14 bases between them. CDR3 bases: TGTGCCAGCAGCCGCGACGATTATGGTACGCAGTATTTT. This codes for CASSRDDYGTQYF.

This sequence joins TRBV28 and TRBJ2-3; possible D gene TRBD2, 5 bases. From germline, CDR1 is MDHEN and CDR2 SYDVKM. Deletions cut 5 bases from V and 2 bases from J, with 14 bases between. This CDR3 region has 15 residues. DNA of the CDR3: TGTGCCAGCAGTCCCTCCGGGATATACACAGATACGCAGTATTTT. Translation gives CASSPSGIYTDTQYF.

The V gene is TRBV2, the J gene TRBJ2-1, with 8 bases fitting TRBD2. The ends lost 6 bases at V and 9 bases at J; junction bases unmatched: 10. The length of the CDR3 is 14 residues. The germline CDR1 and CDR2 sequences are SNHLY and FYNNEI. The CDR3 DNA sequence: TGTGCCAGCAGCCAGACTAGCGCCCAACTTGAGCAGTTCTTC. This gives the protein CASSQTSAQLEQFF.

The rearrangement joins TRBV5-1 to TRBJ2-1; 9 bases line up with TRBD2. The ends lost 4 bases at V and 3 bases at J; junction bases unmatched: 5. The CDR3 runs 15 residues. Germline CDR1 and CDR2: SGHRS and YFSETQ. The CDR3 bases are TGCGCCAGCAGCATAACTAGCGGGTTCTACAATGAGCAGTTCTTC. Residues: CASSITSGFYNEQFF. The full variable domain, in which reference TRBV5-1 and TRBJ2-1 provide the parts outside the CDR3, is KAGVTQTPRYLIKTRGQQVTLSCSPISGHRSVSWYQQTPGQGLQFLFEYFSETQRNKGNFPGRFSGRQFSNSRSEMNVSTLELGDSALYLCASSITSGFYNEQFFGPGTRLTVL.

This clone was counted between two and nine times. V gene TRBV6-1 combines with J gene TRBJ1-5, with TRBD1 as a possible D gene (5 bases). The CDR3 has 14 residues. V shed 5 bases and J shed 0 bases, with 8 bases lying between them. Germline V gives CDR1 MNHNS, CDR2 SASEGT. CDR3 in DNA: TGTGCCAGCAGTATCCAGGGTAGCAATCAGCCCCAGCATTTT. Protein: CASSIQGSNQPQHF.

This clone was seen once. The chain has TRBV29-1 and TRBJ2-1, with TRBD1 matching over 7 bases. The germline V gene encodes CDR1 SQVTM and CDR2 ANQGSEA. The CDR3 is 11 residues long. Losses at the gene ends were 8 bases for V and 6 bases for J; bases not matched to a gene: 4. CDR3 sequence (DNA): TGCAGCACAAGACAGGGCAATGAGCAGTTCTTC. Translation gives CSTRQGNEQFF.

The rearrangement uses TRBV5-1 and TRBJ1-6; D gene ambiguous. Deletions cut 3 bases from V and 5 bases from J, with 12 bases between. The CDR3 is made up of 15 amino acids. CDR1 is SGHRS and CDR2 is YFSETQ in the germline V gene. This chain's CDR3 is CASSSNGLDNSPLHF. CDR3 nucleotides: TGCGCCAGCAGCTCAAACGGCCTTGATAATTCACCCCTCCACTTT. Using reference TRBV5-1 and TRBJ1-6 for the parts outside the CDR3, the full variable domain is KAGVTQTPRYLIKTRGQQVTLSCSPISGHRSVSWYQQTPGQGLQFLFEYFSETQRNKGNFPGRFSGRQFSNSRSEMNVSTLELGDSALYLCASSSNGLDNSPLHFGNGTRLTVT.

CDR3 loop: CSARRDSGYTF. The CDR3 DNA sequence: TGCAGTGCTAGGCGGGACAGTGGCTACACCTTC. The J gene is TRBJ1-2, the V gene TRBV20-1; 7 bases map to TRBD1. J was trimmed by 7 bases and V by 3 bases; bases with no gene match: 2. CDR3 size: 11 residues. Germline V gene data show CDR1 as DFQATT and CDR2 as SNEGSKA (reference sequence).